One sample yielded the 19 T cell receptor beta chains listed below, sequenced in a study of CDR3 diversity in severe acne. In TCRdb, the PCR reads were re-called with MiXCR into one record per CDR3 protein. The sample includes about 100,000 distinct CDR3 sequences, roughly half of them seen just once. The sample taken for sequencing was blood. These receptors all come from a male donor with acne.

The chain employs TRBV15 and TRBJ1-5; 8 bases map to TRBD1. The V gene end was trimmed by 3 bases and the J gene end by 6 bases; junction bases not matched to a gene: 7. This CDR3 has 15 residues. CDR1 and CDR2 from the germline V gene are LNHNV and YYDKDF (reference sequence). The CDR3 sequence is CATSSAPGQVQPQHF. In DNA form, the CDR3 reads TGTGCCACCAGCAGCGCGCCGGGACAGGTTCAGCCCCAGCATTTT.

The V and J genes are TRBV20-1 and TRBJ2-7; D is uncertain. Germline V gene lookup returns CDR1 DFQATT and CDR2 SNEGSKA (reference sequence). The V and J ends lost 5 bases and 4 bases respectively, with 12 bases between them. The length of the CDR3 is 12 residues. Written as DNA, the CDR3 is TGCAGTGCTCCCATCCGTCGATACGAGCAGTACTTC. Its protein is CSAPIRRYEQYF.

A remark on this clonotype: A single base separates this from a much larger clone, so it may be a read error. The chain is built from TRBV7-3 and TRBJ2-2; 7 bases align to TRBD2. CDR3 length equals 15 residues. Per germline, CDR1 SGHTA and CDR2 FQGTGA. CDR3 region: CASSLTGGNTGKLFF. In nucleotides, the CDR3 is TGTGCCAGCAGCTTAACGGGAGGGAACACCGGGAAGCTGTTTTTT.

In DNA, the CDR3 is TGTGCCAGTAGTATGACGACAGGTGACTACGAGCAGTACTTC. It is translated as CASSMTTGDYEQYF. This chain links TRBV19 with TRBJ2-7, with D possibly TRBD1 on 6 matching bases. The CDR3 length is 14 residues. The V gene lost 3 bases and the J gene lost 3 bases, with 12 bases spanning the gap. Germline lookup yields CDR1 LNHDA and CDR2 SQIVND (reference sequence).

The chain recombines TRBV11-2 with TRBJ2-2; TRBD2 is a possible D gene (5 bases). Germline values: CDR1 SGHAT, CDR2 FQNNGV. The CDR3 spans 17 residues. The V gene lost 10 bases and the J gene lost 0 bases, with 21 bases spanning the gap. CDR3 DNA sequence: TGTGCCACCAGTGAGACTAACTCGTTGGCGAACACCGGGGAGCTGTTTTTT. The encoded protein is CATSETNSLANTGELFF.

Many counts were recorded for this clonotype. The chain is built from TRBV11-2 and TRBJ2-5; D possibly uses TRBD1 or TRBD2 (5 bases each). Trimming took off 5 bases at V and 7 bases at J, with 20 bases between the two ends. Germline CDR1 reads SGHAT; CDR2 reads FQNNGV. The CDR3 consists of 15 residues. In DNA, the CDR3 is TGTGCCAGCAGCGTCCGGGACGGTTATTTTGGGACCCAGTACTTC. It is translated as CASSVRDGYFGTQYF.

The sample holds one count of this clonotype. The genes are TRBV29-1 and TRBJ2-6; D gene ambiguous. Trimming pared 1 base from V and 0 bases from J, leaving 10 bases between. This CDR3 contains 16 residues. Germline V lookup: CDR1 SQVTM, CDR2 ANQGSEA. The CDR3 is CSVEGDISSGANVLTF. Here the CDR3 DNA reads TGCAGCGTTGAAGGCGACATCAGCTCTGGGGCCAACGTCCTGACTTTC.

Relative to its sample, this clonotype is medium-sized. As DNA, the CDR3 is TGTGCCAGCAGCTTAGCTCGTGGGGCCAACGTCCTGACTTTC. This translates into CASSLARGANVLTF. The chain joins TRBV7-2 to TRBJ2-6; no reliable D call. The CDR3 extends over 14 amino acids. The germline V and J ends were trimmed by 0 bases and 3 bases, with 3 bases remaining between them. The germline V gene has CDR1 SGHTA and CDR2 FQGNSA. Supplemented by reference TRBV7-2 and TRBJ2-6, the full variable domain reads GAGVSQSPSNKVTEKGKDVELRCDPISGHTALYWYRQSLGQGLEFLIYFQGNSAPDKSGLPSDRFSAERTGGSVSTLTIQRTQQEDSAVYLCASSLARGANVLTFGAGSRLTVL.

Of note for this clonotype: This could be a read error, since a much larger clone is one nucleotide away. The chain employs TRBV7-9 and TRBJ2-2; D might be TRBD1 or TRBD2, each matching 6 bases. V was pared by 3 bases and J by 2 bases, with 10 bases between. The CDR3 is 15 residues long. Germline V gene data show CDR1 as SEHNR and CDR2 as FQNEAQ (reference sequence). For the CDR3, the DNA is TGTGCCAGCAGCTTTGACGGGGGCAACACCGGGGAGCTGTTTTTT. Amino acids: CASSFDGGNTGELFF. Supplemented by reference TRBV7-9 and TRBJ2-2, the full variable domain reads DTGVSQNPRHKITKRGQNVTFRCDPISEHNRLYWYRQTLGQGPEFLTYFQNEAQLEKSRLLSDRFSAERPKGSFSTLEIQRTEQGDSAMYLCASSFDGGNTGELFFGEGSRLTVL.

This clonotype appeared once. The gene calls are TRBV27 and TRBJ1-2, with a tentative D call TRBD1 (5 bases). This CDR3 comprises 15 residues. Germline loops: CDR1 MNHEY, CDR2 SMNVEV (reference sequence). V lost 0 bases and J 4 bases, leaving 12 bases between the germline ends. The CDR3 nucleotides are TGTGCCAGCAGTTTATCGAGCGGGGGTTCCTATGGCTACACCTTC. This encodes CASSLSSGGSYGYTF.

In its sample, this clonotype was seen many times. This chain uses TRBV7-2 with TRBJ2-2; 14 bases line up with TRBD2. Germline values: CDR1 SGHTA, CDR2 FQGNSA. CDR3 length: 16 amino acids. V shed 6 bases, J shed 3 bases, and the junction held 3 bases outside the gene matches. CDR3 DNA: TGTGCCAGCAGAGGACTAGCGGGAGGACACACCGGGGAGCTGTTTTTT. This encodes CASRGLAGGHTGELFF.

Here the CDR3 reads CSAIGGLAGVTDTQYF. CDR3 nucleotide sequence: TGCAGTGCTATCGGGGGACTAGCGGGAGTTACAGATACGCAGTATTTT. The chain has TRBV20-1 and TRBJ2-3; 14 positions agree with TRBD2. The V gene's germline CDR1 is DFQATT and CDR2 SNEGSKA (reference sequence). The CDR3 has 16 amino acids. V was clipped by 4 bases and J by 3 bases; unmatched bases: 6.

The chain links TRBV7-9 to TRBJ2-7; a weak D match, TRBD2 (6 bases). TRBJ2-1 explains the end of the DNA better; the J call may be wrong. CDR3 length: 14 residues. Per germline, CDR1 SEHNR and CDR2 FQNEAQ (reference sequence). CDR3 in DNA: TGTGCCACTATGGCGGGGAGCTCCTACAATGAGCAGTTCTTC. It translates to CATMAGSSYNEQFF.

The chain couples TRBV15 to TRBJ2-7, with D maybe TRBD1 (6 bases). CDR1 is LNHNV, CDR2 YYDKDF, per germline (reference sequence). Between the trimmed V and J ends, which lost 4 bases and 3 bases, there was a span of 10 bases. The CDR3 sequence is 13 residues long. The chain's CDR3 is CATSTRDNYEQYF. For the CDR3, the DNA is TGTGCCACCAGCACCCGGGACAACTACGAGCAGTACTTC.

The chain recombines TRBV7-3 with TRBJ2-7, with TRBD1 as a possible D gene (7 bases). CDR1 is SGHTA and CDR2 is FQGTGA in the germline V gene. V lost 2 bases and J lost 7, with 12 bases in between. The CDR3 sequence is 13 residues long. The CDR3 spells CASSLGQAGEQYF. CDR3 in DNA: TGTGCCAGCAGCTTAGGACAGGCGGGGGAGCAGTACTTC.

The gene calls are TRBV20-1 and TRBJ2-7, with TRBD1 identical over 11 bases. The length of the CDR3 is 13 residues. The junction had 6 bases not matched to a gene; V was cut back by 1 base and J by 10 bases. Germline V gives CDR1 DFQATT, CDR2 SNEGSKA (reference sequence). In nucleotides, the CDR3 is TGCAGTGCTAGAGCGAGGACAGGGGGCGGTCAGTACTTC. This codes for CSARARTGGGQYF.

The chain combines TRBV5-1 with TRBJ2-1; D remains unclear. The end of the DNA aligns better with TRBJ2-7, so the J call may be wrong. The germline V gene has CDR1 SGHRS and CDR2 YFSETQ. This CDR3 spans 15 amino acids. CDR3 sequence (DNA): TGCGCCAGCAGCTTGGAAGGGCAGCTCTCCTACGAGCAGTACTTC. Translating it yields CASSLEGQLSYEQYF.

This chain joins TRBV2 and TRBJ2-5; a possible D gene is TRBD2 (6 bases). The CDR3 spans 10 residues. The V end was cut by 6 bases, the J end by 9 bases, with 8 bases between. The V gene's germline CDR1 is SNHLY and CDR2 FYNNEI. CDR3 in amino acids: CASSGGSQYF. CDR3 bases: TGTGCCAGCAGCGGGGGATCCCAGTACTTC.

This clonotype has just one count. The chain recombines TRBV11-2 with TRBJ2-5, with unresolved D. Between the trimmed V and J ends, which lost 1 base and 2 bases, there was a span of 14 bases. The V gene's germline CDR1 is SGHAT and CDR2 FQNNGV. The CDR3 has 16 amino acids. Here the CDR3 reads CASSLGPETIQETQYF. For the CDR3, the DNA is TGTGCCAGCAGCTTAGGGCCAGAAACCATACAAGAGACCCAGTACTTC.